Listed below are T cell receptor beta chains from one sample, sequenced in a study of T cell repertoires in cytomegalovirus infection. Using its own MiXCR run on the reads, TCRdb lists one record per CDR3 protein. The repertoire has about 250,000 distinct CDR3 sequences, roughly 6.5% of them found once; the top ten carry roughly 6.5%. The specimen was PBMCs. The origin of the receptors is a human donor in good health (CMV status not recorded). Some clones in this sample may be carry-over from other donors' samples. Each CDR3 is given with its conserved first and last residue. Fields, in order: clone size, V gene, D gene, J gene, CDR3 DNA, CDR3 protein. A D gene is named only where the DNA matches it firmly. Clone size is stated in some rows and not others, as once, few, many or a class when expanded.

>many|TRBV7-6|NA|TRBJ1-1
TGTGCCAGCAGCTTTAGTCCGGACCGCCTAGGGGACACTGAAGCTTTCTTT
CASSFSPDRLGDTEAFF
>many|TRBV7-9|TRBD2|TRBJ2-3
TGTGCCAGCAGCTTTGGGGTCGCGGGGGAGACAGATACGCAGTATTTT
CASSFGVAGETDTQYF
>many|TRBV7-2|NA|TRBJ1-2
TGTGCCAGCAGTCCTGACAGGAACTATGGCTACACCTTC
CASSPDRNYGYTF
>many|TRBV4-2|TRBD2|TRBJ2-3
TGTGCCAGCAGCCAAGATACCTGGCGGGGGGAAACAGATACGCAGTATTTT
CASSQDTWRGETDTQYF
>many|TRBV10-3|NA|TRBJ2-2
TGTGCCATCAGTGAATATACCGGGGAGCTGTTTTTT
CAISEYTGELFF
>many|TRBV11-1|NA|TRBJ2-6
TGTGCCAGCAGCTTAGAGCTCTCTGGGGCCAACGTCCTGACTTTC
CASSLELSGANVLTF
>NA|TRBV28|NA|TRBJ1-1
TGTGCCAGCAGTTTATCCGGGGCTAGGGTGAAAGCTTTCTTT
CASSLSGARVKAFF
>many|TRBV15|NA|TRBJ2-7
TGTGCCACCAGCAGACGACAGCCCTCCTACGAGCAGTACTTC
CATSRRQPSYEQYF
>many|TRBV7-8|NA|TRBJ1-3
TGTGCCAGCAGCCAAGGTGGTAACACCATATATTTT
CASSQGGNTIYF
>many|TRBV7-2|TRBD1|TRBJ2-6
TGTGCCAGCAGCATTTCCGGGACAGGCCTTTTCTCTGGGGCCAACGTCCTGACTTTC
CASSISGTGLFSGANVLTF
>many|TRBV19|TRBD1|TRBJ1-2
TGTGCCAGTAGTACGACTCCCGACAGGGACTATGGCTACACCTTC
CASSTTPDRDYGYTF
>NA|TRBV4-2|TRBD2|TRBJ2-5
TGTGCCAGCAGCCCGGGACTAGAACTCGAGACCCAGTACTTC
CASSPGLELETQYF
>many|TRBV20-1|NA|TRBJ2-5
TGCAGTGCCTCGGGGGCCCAAGAGACCCAGTACTTC
CSASGAQETQYF
>many|TRBV6-6|NA|TRBJ2-1
TGTGCCAGCAGTTACTCGAAGGACGGGACGGACCCCTACAATGAGCAGTTCTTC
CASSYSKDGTDPYNEQFF
>NA|TRBV4-3|TRBD2|TRBJ2-2
TGCGCCAGCAGCCAAGATATGACGGGAGGGGCGAACACCGGGGAGCTGTTTTTT
CASSQDMTGGANTGELFF
>NA|TRBV27|NA|TRBJ2-7
TGTGCCAGCTGGGACACTTCCTACGAGCAGTACTTC
CASWDTSYEQYF
>many|TRBV12-3/TRBV12-4|TRBD1|TRBJ2-2
TGTGCCAGCAGACCGGGACAGGGGTCAACCGGGGAGCTGTTTTTT
CASRPGQGSTGELFF
>many|TRBV6-2/TRBV6-3|NA|TRBJ1-1
TGTGCCAGCAGTTACCCCAGTGAAGCTTTCTTT
CASSYPSEAFF
>many|TRBV7-2|NA|TRBJ2-5
TGTGCCAGCAGCTTAGTAACAGCCCAAGAGACCCAGTACTTC
CASSLVTAQETQYF
>few|TRBV29-1|TRBD1|TRBJ2-5
TGCAGCGTTGATGGGGCAGGGGGCTCGGAGACCCAGTACTTC
CSVDGAGGSETQYF
>many|TRBV20-1|TRBD1|TRBJ1-2
TGCAGTGCTAAGTCGACAGGGCCCTATGGCTACACCTTC
CSAKSTGPYGYTF
>few|TRBV6-6|TRBD2|TRBJ2-4
TGTGCCAGCAGTTATCCCCCTAGCGGGGGCATAGCCAAAAACATTCAGTACTTC
CASSYPPSGGIAKNIQYF
>many|TRBV20-1|NA|TRBJ2-3
TGCAGTGCGAAGTGTTCGTCCCGGGAATGCACAGATACGCAGTATTTT
CSAKCSSRECTDTQYF
>many|TRBV11-2|NA|TRBJ1-1
TGTGCCAGCAGCTCAGCAGGGACGGTGAACACTGAAGCTTTCTTT
CASSSAGTVNTEAFF
>many|TRBV20-1|NA|TRBJ1-3
TGCAGTGCTACACTGGCCACGAATGGAAACACCATATATTTT
CSATLATNGNTIYF
>many|TRBV20-1|NA|TRBJ2-3
TGCAGTGCCTTAGCGGGCACAGATACGCAGTATTTT
CSALAGTDTQYF
>many|TRBV7-2|TRBD1|TRBJ2-7
TGTGCCAGCAGCTTGATCGGACAGGGTGGAGAGCAGTACTTC
CASSLIGQGGEQYF
>many|TRBV11-2|NA|TRBJ1-2
TGTGCCAGCAGCCCGAGGCGGGAGCCCTACTATGGCTACACCTTC
CASSPRREPYYGYTF
>many|TRBV5-6|NA|TRBJ2-5
TGTGCCAGCAGCGTTCGGGAGACCCAGTACTTC
CASSVRETQYF
>many|TRBV7-2|NA|TRBJ2-3
TGTGCCAGCAGCCCGGCCCCGGGGACTAGCACAGATACGCAGTATTTT
CASSPAPGTSTDTQYF
>NA|TRBV5-5|TRBD1|TRBJ2-2
TGTGCCAGCAGTATACAGGGGACCGGGGAGCTGTTTTTT
CASSIQGTGELFF
>NA|TRBV14|NA|TRBJ1-1
TGTGCCAGCAGCCAAGATCCTAACACTGAAGCTTTCTTT
CASSQDPNTEAFF
>few|TRBV2|NA|TRBJ2-7
TGTGCCAGCAGTCTCGGCAAGGGGTCCTACGAGCAGTACTTC
CASSLGKGSYEQYF
>many|TRBV20-1|TRBD1|TRBJ1-2
TGCAGTGCCAGACAGGGCGGCTATGGCTACACCTTC
CSARQGGYGYTF
>many|TRBV12-3/TRBV12-4|TRBD1|TRBJ1-1
TGTGCCAGCAGTACCCGACAGGGGCCGAACACTGAAGCTTTCTTT
CASSTRQGPNTEAFF
>many|TRBV7-9|TRBD1|TRBJ1-4
TGTGCCAGCAGCCCAACCGGGACAGGGAATGAAAAACTGTTTTTT
CASSPTGTGNEKLFF
>many|TRBV4-3|NA|TRBJ1-1
TGCGCCAGCAGCCAAGATTCAGGCGGGAACACTGAAGCTTTCTTT
CASSQDSGGNTEAFF
>few|TRBV20-1|TRBD1|TRBJ1-2
TGCAGTGTCGCAGGGAAGGGGGCCGACTATGGCTACACCTTC
CSVAGKGADYGYTF
>many|TRBV20-1|NA|TRBJ2-7
TGCAGTGCTAGAGATCCGGACAGAATTTACGAGCAGTACTTC
CSARDPDRIYEQYF
>many|TRBV7-2|TRBD1|TRBJ2-7
TGTGCCAGCAGCTTAGGGGTATGGGACAGGTCCTACGAGCAGTACTTC
CASSLGVWDRSYEQYF
>many|TRBV6-2/TRBV6-3|NA|TRBJ2-7
TGTGCCAGCAGCCTCCGGGACATACACTCCTACGAGCAGTACTTC
CASSLRDIHSYEQYF
>many|TRBV12-3/TRBV12-4|NA|TRBJ2-7
TGTGCCAGCAGTTTCCGTGGGGGCCGCCCCCCTGAGGAGCAGTACTTC
CASSFRGGRPPEEQYF
>many|TRBV30|NA|TRBJ1-1
TGTGCCTGGAGAAATCTGGGAATGAACACTGAAGCTTTCTTT
CAWRNLGMNTEAFF
>few|TRBV29-1|NA|TRBJ1-2
TGCAGCGTCGCGGGGGGAGGCTACACCTTC
CSVAGGGYTF
>many|TRBV6-2/TRBV6-3|TRBD1|TRBJ1-1
TGTGCCAGCAGGCCGACAGGGATGAACACTGAAGCTTTCTTT
CASRPTGMNTEAFF
>many|TRBV7-2|NA|TRBJ2-4
TGTGCCAGCAGCCTCGAGGGACCTAACATTCAGTACTTC
CASSLEGPNIQYF
>few|TRBV27|TRBD1|TRBJ1-5
TGTGCCAGCAGTGTCGACAGGGAAAGGCCCCAGCATTTT
CASSVDRERPQHF
>many|TRBV2|NA|TRBJ1-5
TGTGCCAGCAGTGAACAGGCCGAGCATCAGCCCCAGCATTTT
CASSEQAEHQPQHF
>NA|TRBV20-1|NA|TRBJ1-2
TGCAGTGCTCCTGCGGGACTTGAGGCCTATGGCTACACCTTC
CSAPAGLEAYGYTF
>many|TRBV7-8|TRBD1|TRBJ1-2
TGTGCCAGCAGCTTACAACAGGGGGTTTATGGCTACACCTTC
CASSLQQGVYGYTF
>many|TRBV27|TRBD1|TRBJ1-5
TGTGCCAGCAGTCCATTACAAGGACAGGGAAGAGGCAATCAGCCCCAGCATTTT
CASSPLQGQGRGNQPQHF
>many|TRBV19|NA|TRBJ2-5
TGTGCCAGTAGGAGAAAGCCGGGACCCCAAGAGACCCAGTACTTC
CASRRKPGPQETQYF
>many|TRBV20-1|NA|TRBJ1-2
TGCAGTGCTGGCAGCCTCGTAGGCTATGGCTACACCTTC
CSAGSLVGYGYTF
>NA|TRBV7-9|NA|TRBJ1-1
TGTGCCAGCAGCCCTCGGGCGAACACTGAAGCTTTCTTT
CASSPRANTEAFF
>many|TRBV7-2|TRBD1|TRBJ1-1
TGTGCCAGCAGCTTAAAACCCGGGACAGCCCGAGTCGATGAAGCTTTCTTT
CASSLKPGTARVDEAFF
>few|TRBV7-9|NA|TRBJ2-1
TGTGCCAGCAGCTTTCAGGGAGAGTGGAGTGAGCAGTTCTTC
CASSFQGEWSEQFF
>NA|TRBV20-1|NA|TRBJ1-1
TGCAGTGCTAGCCAGGGAAGGGAAGCTTTCTTT
CSASQGREAFF
>many|TRBV28|NA|TRBJ2-5
TGTGCCAGCAGTTACAGGATGAAAGAGACCCAGTACTTC
CASSYRMKETQYF
>many|TRBV2|TRBD1|TRBJ1-2
TGTGCCAGCAGTGAAGGCGACAGGGGGAGTTTCTATGGCTACACCTTC
CASSEGDRGSFYGYTF
>NA|TRBV7-2|TRBD2|TRBJ2-5
TGTGCCAGCAGATTGCGGCAGACTAGCGGGTACCAAGAGGCCCAGTACTTC
CASRLRQTSGYQEAQYF